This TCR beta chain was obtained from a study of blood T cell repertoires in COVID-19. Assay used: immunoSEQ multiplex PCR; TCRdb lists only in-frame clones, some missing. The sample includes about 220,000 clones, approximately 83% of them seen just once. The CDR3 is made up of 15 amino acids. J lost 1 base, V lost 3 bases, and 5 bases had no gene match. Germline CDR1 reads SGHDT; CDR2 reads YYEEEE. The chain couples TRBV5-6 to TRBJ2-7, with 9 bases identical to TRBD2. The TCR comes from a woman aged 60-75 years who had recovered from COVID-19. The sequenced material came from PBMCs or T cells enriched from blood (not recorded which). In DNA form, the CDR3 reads TGTGCCAGCAGCTCTCAAGCGGGAGGATCCTACGAGCAGTACTTC. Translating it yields CASSSQAGGSYEQYF.